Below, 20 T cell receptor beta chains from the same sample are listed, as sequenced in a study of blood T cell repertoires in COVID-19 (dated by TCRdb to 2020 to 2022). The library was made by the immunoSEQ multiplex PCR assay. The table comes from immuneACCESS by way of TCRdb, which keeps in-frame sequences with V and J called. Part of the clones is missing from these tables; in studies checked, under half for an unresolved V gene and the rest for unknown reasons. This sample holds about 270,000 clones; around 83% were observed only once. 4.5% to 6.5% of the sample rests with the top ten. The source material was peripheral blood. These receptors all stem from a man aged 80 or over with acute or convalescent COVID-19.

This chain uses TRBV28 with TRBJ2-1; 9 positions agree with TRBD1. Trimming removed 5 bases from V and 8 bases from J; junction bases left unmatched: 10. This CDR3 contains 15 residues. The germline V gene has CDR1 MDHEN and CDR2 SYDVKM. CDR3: CASSIPGQGRDEQFF. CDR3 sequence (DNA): TGTGCCAGCAGTATCCCGGGACAGGGTCGCGATGAGCAGTTCTTC.

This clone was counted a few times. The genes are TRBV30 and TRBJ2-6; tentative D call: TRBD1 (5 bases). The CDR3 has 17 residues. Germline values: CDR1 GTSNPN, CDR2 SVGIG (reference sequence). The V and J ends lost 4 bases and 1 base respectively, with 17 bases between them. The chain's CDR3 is CAWKAGKLSSGANVLTF. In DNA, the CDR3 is TGTGCCTGGAAAGCAGGGAAACTCTCGTCTGGGGCCAACGTCCTGACTTTC.

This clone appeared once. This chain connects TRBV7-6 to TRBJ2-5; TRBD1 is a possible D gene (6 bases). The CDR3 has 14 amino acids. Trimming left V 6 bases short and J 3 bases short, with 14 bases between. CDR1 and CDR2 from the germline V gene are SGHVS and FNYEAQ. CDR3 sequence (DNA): TGTGCCAGCAGTAACAGGGATACGGAAGAGACCCAGTACTTC. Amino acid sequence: CASSNRDTEETQYF.

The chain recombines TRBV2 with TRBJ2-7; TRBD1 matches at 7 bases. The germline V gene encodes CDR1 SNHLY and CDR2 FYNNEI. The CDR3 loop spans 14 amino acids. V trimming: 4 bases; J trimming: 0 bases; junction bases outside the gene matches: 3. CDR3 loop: CASSAGTVSYEQYF. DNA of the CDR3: TGTGCCAGCAGTGCCGGGACAGTCTCCTACGAGCAGTACTTC.

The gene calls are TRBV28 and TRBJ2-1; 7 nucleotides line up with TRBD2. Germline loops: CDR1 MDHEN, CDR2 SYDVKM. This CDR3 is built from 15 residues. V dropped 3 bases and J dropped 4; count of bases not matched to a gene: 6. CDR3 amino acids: CASSFGGSTYNEQFF. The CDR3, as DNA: TGTGCCAGCAGTTTTGGCGGGAGTACATACAATGAGCAGTTCTTC. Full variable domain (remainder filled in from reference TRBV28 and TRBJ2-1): DVKVTQSSRYLVKRTGEKVFLECVQDMDHENMFWYRQDPGLGLRLIYFSYDVKMKEKGDIPEGYSVSREKKERFSLILESASTNQTSMYLCASSFGGSTYNEQFFGPGTRLTVL.

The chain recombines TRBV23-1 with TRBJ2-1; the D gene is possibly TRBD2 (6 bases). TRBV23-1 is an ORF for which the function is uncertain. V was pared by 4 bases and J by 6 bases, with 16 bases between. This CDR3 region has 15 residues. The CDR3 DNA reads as TGCGCCAGCAGTCTGGTTGGGGACTCCGGCAATGAGCAGTTCTTC. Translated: CASSLVGDSGNEQFF.

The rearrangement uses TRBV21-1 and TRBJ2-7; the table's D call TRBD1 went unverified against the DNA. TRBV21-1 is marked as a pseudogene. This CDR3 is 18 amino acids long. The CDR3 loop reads CASSNWTGRNRYSYEQYF. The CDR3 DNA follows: TGTGCCAGCAGCAATTGGACAGGGAGGAACCGTTACTCCTACGAGCAGTACTTC.

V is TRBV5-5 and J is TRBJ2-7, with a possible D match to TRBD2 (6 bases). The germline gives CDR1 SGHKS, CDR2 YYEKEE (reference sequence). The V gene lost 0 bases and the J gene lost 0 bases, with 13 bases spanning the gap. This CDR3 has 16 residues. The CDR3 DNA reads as TGTGCCAGCAGCTTGGGGCCGGGACTTAACTCCTACGAGCAGTACTTC. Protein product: CASSLGPGLNSYEQYF.

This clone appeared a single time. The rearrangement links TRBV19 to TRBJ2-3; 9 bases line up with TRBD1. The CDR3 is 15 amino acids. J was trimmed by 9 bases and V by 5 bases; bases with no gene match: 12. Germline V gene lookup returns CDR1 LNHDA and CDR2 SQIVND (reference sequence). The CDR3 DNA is TGTGCCAGTAGTTCGCCCGGACAGGGGATGAGGACGCAGTATTTT. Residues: CASSSPGQGMRTQYF.

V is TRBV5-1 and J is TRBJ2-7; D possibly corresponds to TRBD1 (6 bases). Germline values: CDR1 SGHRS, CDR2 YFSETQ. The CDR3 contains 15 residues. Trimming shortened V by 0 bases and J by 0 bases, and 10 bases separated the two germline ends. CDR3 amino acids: CASSLVGTISYEQYF. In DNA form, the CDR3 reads TGCGCCAGCAGCTTGGTTGGGACAATCTCCTACGAGCAGTACTTC.

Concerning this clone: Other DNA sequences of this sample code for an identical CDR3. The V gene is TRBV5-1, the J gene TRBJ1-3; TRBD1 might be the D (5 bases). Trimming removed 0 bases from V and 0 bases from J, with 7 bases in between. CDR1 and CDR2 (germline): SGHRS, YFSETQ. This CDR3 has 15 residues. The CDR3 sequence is CASSLERGSGNTIYF. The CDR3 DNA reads TGCGCCAGCAGCTTGGAAAGGGGCTCTGGAAACACCATATATTTT.

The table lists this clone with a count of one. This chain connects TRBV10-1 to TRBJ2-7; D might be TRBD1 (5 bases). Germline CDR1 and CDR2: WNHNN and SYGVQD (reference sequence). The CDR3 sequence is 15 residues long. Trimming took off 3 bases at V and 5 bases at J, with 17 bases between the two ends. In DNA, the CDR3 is TGCGCCAGCAGTGAATCTGCAGGGTTAGTCCACGAGCAGTACTTC. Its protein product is CASSESAGLVHEQYF.

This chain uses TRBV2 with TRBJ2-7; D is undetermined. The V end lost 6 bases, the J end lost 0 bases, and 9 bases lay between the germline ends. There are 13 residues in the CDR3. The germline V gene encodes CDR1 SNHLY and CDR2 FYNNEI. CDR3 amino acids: CASRWASSYEQYF. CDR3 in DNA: TGTGCCAGCAGATGGGCCAGCTCCTACGAGCAGTACTTC.

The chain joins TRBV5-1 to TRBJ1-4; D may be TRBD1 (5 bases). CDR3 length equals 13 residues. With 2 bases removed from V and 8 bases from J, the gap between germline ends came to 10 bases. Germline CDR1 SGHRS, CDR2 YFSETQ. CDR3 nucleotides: TGCGCCAGCAGCTTCGGCCGGGGGGAAAAACTGTTTTTT. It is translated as CASSFGRGEKLFF. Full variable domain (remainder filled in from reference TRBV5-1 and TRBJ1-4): KAGVTQTPRYLIKTRGQQVTLSCSPISGHRSVSWYQQTPGQGLQFLFEYFSETQRNKGNFPGRFSGRQFSNSRSEMNVSTLELGDSALYLCASSFGRGEKLFFGSGTQLSVL.

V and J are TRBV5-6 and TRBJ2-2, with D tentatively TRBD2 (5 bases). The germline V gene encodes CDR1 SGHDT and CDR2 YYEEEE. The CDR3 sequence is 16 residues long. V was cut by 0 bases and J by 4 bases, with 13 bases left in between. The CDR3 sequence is CASSLARRRSTGELFF. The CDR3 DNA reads TGTGCCAGCAGCTTGGCCCGGAGGAGGAGCACCGGGGAGCTGTTTTTT.

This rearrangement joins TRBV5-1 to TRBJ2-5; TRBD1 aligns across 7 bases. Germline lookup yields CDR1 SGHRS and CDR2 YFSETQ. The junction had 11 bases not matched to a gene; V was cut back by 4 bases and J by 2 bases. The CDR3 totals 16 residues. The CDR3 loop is CASSRGPTTGQETQYF. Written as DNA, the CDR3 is TGCGCCAGCAGCCGGGGCCCAACGACAGGGCAAGAGACCCAGTACTTC.

CDR3 DNA sequence: TGTGCCAGCAGACGGGGGTACGAGCAGTACTTC. It specifies CASRRGYEQYF. The rearrangement joins TRBV6-5 to TRBJ2-7, with D possibly matching TRBD2 (6 bases). CDR1 is MNHEY and CDR2 is SVGAGI in the germline V gene. The CDR3 is made up of 11 amino acids. V was clipped by 6 bases and J by 4 bases, with 7 bases between them.

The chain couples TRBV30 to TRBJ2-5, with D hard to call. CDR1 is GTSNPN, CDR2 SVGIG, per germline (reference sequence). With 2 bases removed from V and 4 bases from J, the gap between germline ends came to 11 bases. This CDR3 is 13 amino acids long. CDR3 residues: CAWSRPGGETQYF. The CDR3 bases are TGTGCCTGGAGTAGGCCAGGTGGAGAGACCCAGTACTTC.

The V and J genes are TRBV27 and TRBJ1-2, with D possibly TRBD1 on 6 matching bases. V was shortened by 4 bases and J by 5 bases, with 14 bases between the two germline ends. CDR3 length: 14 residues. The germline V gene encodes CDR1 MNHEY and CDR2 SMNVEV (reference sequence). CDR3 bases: TGTGCCAGCAGTTGGGCAGGGGACCTTTATGGCTACACCTTC. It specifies CASSWAGDLYGYTF.

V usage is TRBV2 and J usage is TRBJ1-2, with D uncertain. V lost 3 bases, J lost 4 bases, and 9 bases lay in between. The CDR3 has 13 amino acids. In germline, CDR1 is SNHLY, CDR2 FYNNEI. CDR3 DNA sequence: TGTGCCAGCAGTGAGTCTGGGAGCTATGGCTACACCTTC. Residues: CASSESGSYGYTF.